These 29 T cell receptor beta chains came from one sample sequenced in a study of response to subunit inactivated influenza vaccine. TCRdb ran MiXCR on the RT-PCR reads and lists one entry per CDR3 protein. This table has approximately 490,000 distinct CDR3 sequences, approximately 7.8% appearing once. This specimen was PBMCs from blood, taken less than 30 months after vaccination. The receptors originated from a man between 50 and 70 years old who received an inactivated influenza vaccine.

V usage is TRBV20-1 and J usage is TRBJ2-4, with D possibly being TRBD1 (5 bases). The CDR3 has 13 amino acids. Germline lookup yields CDR1 DFQATT and CDR2 SNEGSKA (reference sequence). Trimming took off 5 bases at V and 2 bases at J, with 10 bases between the two ends. The CDR3 here is CSAFDRTKNIQYF. CDR3 DNA sequence: TGCAGTGCTTTCGACAGAACCAAAAACATTCAGTACTTC.

There are many counts of this clonotype. The chain uses TRBV27 and TRBJ2-7; D remains ambiguous. This CDR3 comprises 10 residues. V was cut by 7 bases and J by 0 bases, with 1 base left in between. Germline V gives CDR1 MNHEY, CDR2 SMNVEV (reference sequence). In DNA form, the CDR3 reads TGTGCCAGCATCTCCTACGAGCAGTACTTC. It yields the protein CASISYEQYF.

This clonotype was seen many times. The chain is built from TRBV6-5 and TRBJ2-7; D might be TRBD1 (6 bases). The CDR3 spans 17 residues. Germline V gene sequence: CDR1 MNHEY, CDR2 SVGAGI. V lost 0 bases, J lost 2 bases, and 17 bases lay in between. CDR3 nucleotide sequence: TGTGCCAGCAGTTACTCCTACAGGGTAGGGGGAACCTACGAGCAGTACTTC. Translation gives CASSYSYRVGGTYEQYF.

This clonotype occurred many times. The CDR3 sequence is CASSYSMGAGETQYF. The CDR3 bases are TGTGCCAGCAGTTACTCGATGGGGGCGGGAGAGACCCAGTACTTC. The chain has TRBV6-5 and TRBJ2-5, with D tentatively TRBD1 (6 bases). CDR1 MNHEY and CDR2 SVGAGI come from the germline V gene. Trimming cost V 0 bases and J 4 bases, with 12 bases left between them. The CDR3 loop spans 15 amino acids.

In this sample, this clonotype turned up a few times. The gene calls are TRBV6-2 or TRBV6-3 and TRBJ2-2; 8 bases are a match to TRBD1. Germline CDR1 reads MNHEY; CDR2 reads SVGEGT. CDR3 length equals 15 residues. The J segment lost 6 bases and the V segment lost 6 bases, leaving 9 bases of the junction unmatched. The CDR3, as DNA: TGTGCCAGCAGCACCCGGACAGGGCTGGCCGGGGAGCTGTTTTTT. Encoded protein: CASSTRTGLAGELFF.

This clonotype was found many times. The chain has TRBV5-1 and TRBJ2-4; maybe TRBD2 (6 bases). Germline V gene sequence: CDR1 SGHRS, CDR2 YFSETQ. V dropped 0 bases and J dropped 5 bases, with 9 bases sitting between them. CDR3 length: 14 amino acids. In DNA form, the CDR3 reads TGCGCCAGCAGCTTGGAGCGGGCGGAAAACATTCAGTACTTC. It specifies CASSLERAENIQYF.

This clonotype was seen only a few times. The J gene is TRBJ2-5, the V gene TRBV5-6; D not certain. Germline loops: CDR1 SGHDT, CDR2 YYEEEE. V dropped 0 bases and J dropped 2 bases, with 8 bases sitting between them. The CDR3 length is 14 residues. CDR3 in amino acids: CASSLDSLQETQYF. As DNA, the CDR3 is TGTGCCAGCAGCTTGGACAGCCTACAAGAGACCCAGTACTTC.

This clonotype was detected only a few times. V and J are TRBV6-2 or TRBV6-3 and TRBJ2-5, with TRBD2 as a possible D gene (5 bases). The CDR3 runs 18 residues. The ends were cut back, 0 bases at V and 1 base at J, with 18 bases in the middle. Per the germline V gene, CDR1 is MNHEY and CDR2 is SVGEGT. CDR3 protein: CASSYSFGWGDFQETQYF. CDR3 sequence (DNA): TGTGCCAGCAGTTACTCTTTCGGCTGGGGAGATTTCCAAGAGACCCAGTACTTC.

This clonotype was counted only a few times. V gene TRBV20-1 combines with J gene TRBJ1-5; TRBD1 might be the D (5 bases). CDR1 and CDR2 (germline): DFQATT, SNEGSKA (reference sequence). Trimming took 3 bases from V and 1 from J, leaving 10 bases between them. The CDR3 has 14 residues. CDR3 in amino acids: CSASLGQSNQPQHF. CDR3 sequence (DNA): TGCAGTGCTAGTCTGGGGCAGAGCAATCAGCCCCAGCATTTT.

The chain employs TRBV3-1 and TRBJ2-5, with 11 nucleotides matching TRBD2. The CDR3 has 18 amino acids. The germline V gene encodes CDR1 LGHDT and CDR2 YNNKEL (reference sequence). After removal of 11 bases from V and 1 base from J, the junction contained 18 bases not matched to a gene. The CDR3 loop is CACCKQGPGTSGQETQYF. Here the CDR3 DNA reads TGTGCCTGCTGCAAGCAGGGGCCTGGGACTAGCGGCCAAGAGACCCAGTACTTC.

The V gene is TRBV5-1, the J gene TRBJ2-6, with D maybe TRBD2 (5 bases). Trimming left V 4 bases short and J 2 bases short, with 13 bases between. The CDR3 runs to 16 residues. Germline lookup yields CDR1 SGHRS and CDR2 YFSETQ. CDR3 DNA: TGCGCCAGCAGCAAACGGACCGGGACTGGGGCCAACGTCCTGACTTTC. Its translation is CASSKRTGTGANVLTF.

V and J are TRBV3-1 and TRBJ2-1, with a weak D call TRBD1 (5 bases). Germline CDR1 and CDR2: LGHDT and YNNKEL (reference sequence). CDR3 length: 17 residues. With 4 bases removed from V and 0 bases from J, the gap between germline ends came to 16 bases. DNA of the CDR3: TGTGCCAGCAGCCCCGTGTCAGGGTGGAGCTCCTACAATGAGCAGTTCTTC. Its translation: CASSPVSGWSSYNEQFF.

V gene TRBV28 combines with J gene TRBJ1-2, with D possibly matching TRBD1 (6 bases). The CDR3 spans 15 residues. Germline CDR1 and CDR2: MDHEN and SYDVKM. The germline V and J ends were trimmed by 5 bases and 4 bases, with 17 bases remaining between them. In DNA form, the CDR3 reads TGTGCCAGCAGTCCCTTTGGACAGTCCCTCTATGGCTACACCTTC. It specifies CASSPFGQSLYGYTF.

This clonotype occurred a few times. The chain uses TRBV29-1 and TRBJ1-1; D is undetermined. The V end lost 0 bases, the J end lost 0 bases, and 5 bases lay between the germline ends. Germline V lookup: CDR1 SQVTM, CDR2 ANQGSEA. The CDR3 spans 13 residues. As DNA, the CDR3 is TGCAGCGTTGAAGATACCCTGAACACTGAAGCTTTCTTT. Protein sequence: CSVEDTLNTEAFF.

This clonotype was recorded many times. The chain has TRBV20-1 and TRBJ2-5, with 8 bases lining up with TRBD2. CDR3 size: 14 residues. CDR1 and CDR2 (germline): DFQATT, SNEGSKA (reference sequence). V lost 3 bases to trimming and J lost 0 bases; unmatched junction nucleotides: 3. The CDR3: CSASYSGDQETQYF. CDR3 sequence (DNA): TGCAGTGCTAGTTATAGCGGGGACCAAGAGACCCAGTACTTC.

This clonotype came up a few times. The rearrangement joins TRBV28 to TRBJ2-7; perhaps TRBD1 as D (5 bases). Germline CDR1 is MDHEN and CDR2 is SYDVKM. The germline V and J ends were trimmed by 3 bases and 7 bases, with 19 bases remaining between them. This CDR3 contains 15 residues. DNA for the CDR3: TGTGCCAGCAGTTTTCAGGGAAGAAAGGCAGGTGAGCAGTACTTC. Protein: CASSFQGRKAGEQYF.

This clonotype has a handful of counts. This chain connects TRBV7-2 to TRBJ2-1; 12 bases are a match to TRBD2. Germline V gene lookup returns CDR1 SGHTA and CDR2 FQGNSA. This CDR3 has 15 amino acids. V was clipped by 5 bases and J by 9 bases; unmatched bases: 8. Here the CDR3 reads CASSNLAGGPGEQFF. CDR3 sequence (DNA): TGTGCCAGCAGCAACCTAGCGGGGGGGCCCGGTGAGCAGTTCTTC.

This clonotype has a count of ten or more. The chain has TRBV20-1 and TRBJ2-1; 7 bases line up with TRBD2. V shed 6 bases, J shed 5 bases, and the junction held 13 bases outside the gene matches. CDR1 is DFQATT, CDR2 SNEGSKA, per germline (reference sequence). This CDR3 has 15 residues. CDR3 protein: CSADRLALPHNEQFF. The CDR3 DNA reads TGCAGTGCGGATAGACTAGCATTACCCCACAATGAGCAGTTCTTC.

This clonotype was seen repeatedly, ten times or more. The chain combines TRBV3-1 with TRBJ1-5, with D possibly TRBD1 on 5 matching bases. Trimming cost V 0 bases and J 5 bases, with 11 bases left between them. The germline gives CDR1 LGHDT, CDR2 YNNKEL (reference sequence). The CDR3 has 15 residues. The CDR3: CASSQDAAGYQPQHF. The CDR3 bases are TGTGCCAGCAGCCAAGACGCGGCAGGGTATCAGCCCCAGCATTTT.

This clonotype came up many times. The V and J genes are TRBV7-9 and TRBJ2-1; 12 bases line up with TRBD2. Looked up from germline, CDR1 is SEHNR and CDR2 is FQNEAQ (reference sequence). CDR3 length equals 14 residues. J lost 9 bases, V lost 1 base, and 1 base had no gene match. The CDR3 DNA follows: TGTGCCAGCAGCTTAGTACTAGCGGGAGGTGAGCAGTTCTTC. Translating it yields CASSLVLAGGEQFF.

This clonotype has more than one count but fewer than ten. The chain recombines TRBV19 with TRBJ1-5; 12 positions match TRBD1. This CDR3 is built from 15 residues. Germline loops: CDR1 LNHDA, CDR2 SQIVND (reference sequence). With 5 bases clipped from V and 7 bases from J, the junction kept 6 bases outside the gene matches. In DNA form, the CDR3 reads TGTGCCAGTAGTGCCGGGACAGGGGGCGCGCAGCCCCAGCATTTT. This translates into CASSAGTGGAQPQHF. Supplemented by reference TRBV19 and TRBJ1-5, the full variable domain reads DGGITQSPKYLFRKEGQNVTLSCEQNLNHDAMYWYRQDPGQGLRLIYYSQIVNDFQKGDIAEGYSVSREKKESFPLTVTSAQKNPTAFYLCASSAGTGGAQPQHFGDGTRLSIL.

This clonotype was detected a few times. The V and J genes are TRBV11-2 and TRBJ2-1; D gene ambiguous. V dropped 4 bases and J dropped 2 bases, with 15 bases sitting between them. Germline CDR1 SGHAT, CDR2 FQNNGV. The CDR3 sequence is 16 residues long. CDR3 sequence reads: CASSSLPGFPYNEQFF. CDR3 DNA sequence: TGTGCCAGCAGCTCGCTGCCCGGGTTCCCCTACAATGAGCAGTTCTTC.

The V and J genes are TRBV12-3 or TRBV12-4 and TRBJ2-3, with 8 nucleotides matching TRBD2. V was clipped by 4 bases and J by 4 bases; unmatched bases: 7. This CDR3 region has 15 residues. CDR3 protein: CASSYGGGIPDTQYF. As DNA, the CDR3 is TGTGCCAGCAGTTACGGGGGGGGCATTCCAGATACGCAGTATTTT.

This clonotype has only a few counts. The chain links TRBV3-1 to TRBJ2-2; 8 bases align to TRBD1. The CDR3 has 15 residues. V lost 2 bases to trimming and J lost 4 bases; unmatched junction nucleotides: 3. The germline V gene has CDR1 LGHDT and CDR2 YNNKEL (reference sequence). The CDR3, as DNA: TGTGCCAGCAGCCAAACGGACAGGGCCACCGGGGAGCTGTTTTTT. It specifies CASSQTDRATGELFF.

The chain carries TRBV5-1 and TRBJ1-3; D unresolved. This CDR3 has 16 amino acids. Germline lookup yields CDR1 SGHRS and CDR2 YFSETQ. V was trimmed by 0 bases and J by 0 bases, leaving 10 bases between them. The CDR3 loop is CASSLDGFYSGNTIYF. DNA of the CDR3: TGCGCCAGCAGCTTGGACGGCTTTTACTCTGGAAACACCATATATTTT.

This clonotype was seen more than once but under ten times. The chain has TRBV9 and TRBJ2-1, with D possibly TRBD1 on 5 matching bases. This CDR3 has 16 amino acids. V gave up 0 bases and J gave up 1 base, with 11 bases separating them. Germline V gene lookup returns CDR1 SGDLS and CDR2 YYNGEE. CDR3 sequence: CASSVGIRDSYNEQFF. In DNA, the CDR3 is TGTGCCAGCAGCGTAGGAATCAGGGATTCCTACAATGAGCAGTTCTTC.

This clonotype was detected only a few times. The DNA for the CDR3 is TGTGCCACCAGTGACCCGACAGGGTCAAAACTGTTTTTT. Its translation is CATSDPTGSKLFF. V and J are TRBV24-1 and TRBJ1-4, with 7 bases lining up with TRBD1. From germline, CDR1 is KGHDR and CDR2 SFDVKD. Trimming removed 4 bases from V and 10 bases from J; junction bases left unmatched: 5. The CDR3 totals 13 residues.

There are a few counts of this clonotype. CDR3 coding DNA: TGTGCCAGCAGTGAGAACAGGGGGGTAGCGCTGAACACCGGGGAGCTGTTTTTT. It specifies CASSENRGVALNTGELFF. The chain carries TRBV6-1 and TRBJ2-2; 8 nucleotides match TRBD1. This CDR3 region has 18 residues. Germline trimming cut 3 bases from V and 1 base from J; bases unmatched to any gene: 10. From germline, CDR1 is MNHNS and CDR2 SASEGT.

This clonotype was seen a handful of times. The J gene is TRBJ1-5, the V gene TRBV7-2, with a tentative D call TRBD1 (6 bases). Germline V CDR1 and CDR2: SGHTA, FQGNSA. Between the trimmed V and J ends, which lost 0 bases and 6 bases, there was a span of 12 bases. The CDR3 contains 15 residues. CDR3 residues: CASSLAGTLGQPQHF. The DNA for the CDR3 is TGTGCCAGCAGCTTAGCGGGGACATTAGGTCAGCCCCAGCATTTT. Variable domain in full (rest from reference TRBV7-2 and TRBJ1-5): GAGVSQSPSNKVTEKGKDVELRCDPISGHTALYWYRQSLGQGLEFLIYFQGNSAPDKSGLPSDRFSAERTGGSVSTLTIQRTQQEDSAVYLCASSLAGTLGQPQHFGDGTRLSIL.